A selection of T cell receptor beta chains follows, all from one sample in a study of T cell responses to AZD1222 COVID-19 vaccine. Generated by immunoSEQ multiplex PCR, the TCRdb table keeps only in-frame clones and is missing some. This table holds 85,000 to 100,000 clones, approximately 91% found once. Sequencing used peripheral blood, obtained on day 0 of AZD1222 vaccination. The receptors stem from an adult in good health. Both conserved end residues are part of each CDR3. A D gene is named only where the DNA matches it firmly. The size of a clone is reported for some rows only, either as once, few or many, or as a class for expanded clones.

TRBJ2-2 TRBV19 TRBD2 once CASSSAGGNTGELFF TGTGCCAGTAGTAGCGCGGGGGGGAACACCGGGGAGCTGTTTTTT
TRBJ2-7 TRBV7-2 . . CASSQTSGFSYEQYF TGTGCCAGCAGCCAAACATCGGGTTTTTCCTACGAGCAGTACTTC
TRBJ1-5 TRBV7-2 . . CASRPGGNQPQHF TGTGCCAGCAGACCTGGAGGAAATCAGCCCCAGCATTTT
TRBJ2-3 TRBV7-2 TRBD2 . CASSSQRGGPEDTQYF TGTGCCAGCAGCTCCCAGCGGGGGGGGCCCGAGGATACGCAGTATTTT
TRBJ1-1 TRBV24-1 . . CATYGAEAFF TGTGCCACCTATGGCGCTGAAGCTTTCTTT
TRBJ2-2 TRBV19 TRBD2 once CASSIRTSGAGELFF TGTGCCAGTAGTATTAGGACTAGCGGGGCCGGGGAGCTGTTTTTT
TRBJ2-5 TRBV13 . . CASSLVGYLETQYF TGTGCCAGCAGCTTAGTGGGCTATTTAGAGACCCAGTACTTC
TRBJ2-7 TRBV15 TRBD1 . CATSRDMTGGTYEQYF TGTGCCACCAGCAGAGATATGACAGGGGGAACCTACGAGCAGTACTTC
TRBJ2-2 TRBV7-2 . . CASSLKGWTNTGELFF TGTGCCAGCAGCTTAAAAGGATGGACAAACACCGGGGAGCTGTTTTTT
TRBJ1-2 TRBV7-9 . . CASSLDVKNYGYTF TGTGCCAGCAGCTTAGATGTCAAGAACTATGGCTACACCTTC